This TCR beta chain was identified during a study of control samples from healthy donors and cancer patients. The assay was immunoSEQ multiplex PCR, and TCRdb's table has in-frame clones only and misses some. The sample lists about 120,000 clones, around 88% occurring once. This clone showed up just a few times. V lost 4 bases, J lost 6 bases, and 15 bases lay in between. The CDR3 consists of 14 residues. CDR1 and CDR2 (germline): SGHTA, FQGNSA. The V call is TRBV7-2, the J call TRBJ1-2; D possibly corresponds to TRBD1 (6 bases). This TCR was recovered from a man aged 35 to 55 in good health. Sequencing was performed on blood. The CDR3 protein is CASSSRWGGDGYTF. DNA of the CDR3: TGTGCCAGCAGCTCCCGGTGGGGGGGCGATGGCTACACCTTC.